Sequencing of this TCR beta chain was carried out in a study of blood T cell repertoires in COVID-19. Here immunoSEQ multiplex PCR was the method, and the copy in TCRdb shows in-frame clones only, minus some. Of some 160,000 clones in the sample, around four fifths were seen once. Germline CDR1 and CDR2: SGHRS and YFSETQ. The CDR3 loop spans 16 amino acids. V gave up 4 bases and J gave up 6 bases; unmatched junction bases: 9. This chain links TRBV5-1 with TRBJ2-1; TRBD2 matches 11 bases. The sequencing sample was made of peripheral blood. This TCR came from a woman in her 70s who had recovered from COVID-19. This CDR3 reads CASSPQPGLAANEQFF. Here the CDR3 DNA reads TGCGCCAGCAGCCCACAACCGGGACTAGCGGCCAATGAGCAGTTCTTC. Full variable domain (remainder filled in from reference TRBV5-1 and TRBJ2-1): KAGVTQTPRYLIKTRGQQVTLSCSPISGHRSVSWYQQTPGQGLQFLFEYFSETQRNKGNFPGRFSGRQFSNSRSEMNVSTLELGDSALYLCASSPQPGLAANEQFFGPGTRLTVL.